The entry below gives a single TCR beta chain sequence along with its context. This clonotype was recorded at least ten times. No antigen is known for it. No much larger clone is present one base from it, and per-base qualities are unavailable. Amplification of TCR beta CDR3 regions was carried out from RNA transcripts. The first round of RT-PCR for the TCR CDR3 was performed with the HTBI primer set and the Qiagen OneStep RT-PCR kit. Libraries were constructed in a second round of multiplex PCR, after which size selection and purification were carried out. The libraries were sequenced on an Illumina HiSeq2000 using paired-end 100 bp reads. The paper's processing steps were these. SOAPnuke was used to process the raw data, throwing out any read that contained adapters or uncalled bases, had a mean Phred below 15, or lacked an exact constant-primer or identifier match. COPE v1.2.5 was used to merge high-quality paired reads, and clonotypes were defined as unique nucleotide sequences. MiTCR v1.1 was used to align the clonotypes against IMGT TRBV, TRBD and TRBJ reference segments. Analysis was restricted to V-J combinations with a frequency above 0.0001, which covered roughly 99% of repertoires. A TCS score was defined as the ratio between F50 (clonal expansion) and ExV (chaos), using BLOSUM62-based TCRdist between CDR3 peptides within each V-J. Welch's t-statistics and random forest reduced just over 500 V-J features to about 13, which were used in a naive Bayes classifier (R e1071). The public reads were run again by TCRdb, first through fastp at Q25 and then through MiXCR, and only productive beta chains were kept. Duplicate CDR3 protein sequences are folded into a single record with the most common DNA and genes. The V and J calls come from TCRdb's annotation, not from the publication. This sample gives roughly 280,000 distinct CDR3 sequences in total; 17% of them show up just once. The ten largest clones represent around 55% of the sample.

V loses 5 bases of germline sequence and J loses 0 bases, and the interval between the two ends is 10 bases. Via the germline V gene, CDR1 is MNHNS and CDR2 SASEGT. Taken from cysteine to phenylalanine, the CDR3 has 15 residues. Of the read, only the CDR3 DNA is kept; its 45 bases are in frame from base 1. This record belongs to a study of T cells in Graves' hyperthyroidism and ophthalmopathy (dated by TCRdb to the late 2010s). Turning to the overall study: Peripheral blood was sampled at the time of initial diagnosis, prior to any treatment. To identify distinguishing TCR V-J signatures, a discovery cohort of around 100 patients was used, comprising some 45 with Graves' ophthalmopathy and about 59 with stable Graves' hyperthyroidism. Prospective prediction of ophthalmopathy was tested in an independent validation cohort of 18 to 20 hyperthyroidism patients and 15 to 17 patients who later progressed to ophthalmopathy. The 85 to 100 discovery patients were randomly split 7:3 into training and test sets. The study also compared thyroid tissue and blood T-cell repertoires from roughly six Graves' hyperthyroidism patients. After sampling, hyperthyroidism patients received methimazole starting at 30 mg daily, and ophthalmopathy patients received high-dose intravenous methylprednisolone. The paper describes TCR Vbeta CDR3 sequencing of 140 or so peripheral blood samples, made up of roughly 45 ophthalmopathy patients, approximately 73 hyperthyroidism patients and 17 progressor patients.

Overall study results and their limits: Sample size was not statistically predetermined, and investigators were not blinded to group allocation. In cross-validation, a model built on a 13 V-J signature told ophthalmopathy apart from stable hyperthyroidism with 87.88% sensitivity and 81% to 82% specificity, and in testing the same model reached 80%/75%. In validation, the model predicted progression to ophthalmopathy with 60% to 71% sensitivity and less than 80% specificity, a median of about six months before onset. Most expanded thyroid clonotypes (frequency above 0.001) were also found in blood, which suggests that blood repertoires may mirror thyroid immune responses.

Ophthalmopathy patients had moderately to severely active disease, Clinical Activity Score of at least 3, NOSPECS grade of at least 4, and duration under 3 months. The study excluded patients with uncontrolled infections, other autoimmune diseases, pregnancy or lactation. Diagnoses relied on clinical symptoms, serum thyroxine and TRAb, thyroid ultrasound and orbital computed tomography. PBMCs were separated from approximately 9.9 ml of fresh peripheral blood using Ficoll-Paque density gradient centrifugation. Trizol reagent was used to extract total RNA, and RNA quality was then checked on an Agilent 2100 Bioanalyzer.

The clonotype was recovered from an older woman with Graves' ophthalmopathy. The chain joins TRBV6-1 to TRBJ1-4; the D gene is not confidently resolved. The source material was blood. The DNA sequence is TGTGCCAGCAGTCAAATGGATTCAACTAATGAAAAACTGTTTTTT. This encodes CASSQMDSTNEKLFF.